Given below is one T cell receptor beta chain in context. Only in-frame clones appear in the TCRdb table, and some are missing; sequencing was by immunoSEQ multiplex PCR. This table holds some 37,000 clones, about 92% found once. The CDR3 length is 14 residues. The V and J ends lost 2 bases and 1 base respectively, with 8 bases between them. Germline loops: CDR1 SGHRS, CDR2 YFSETQ. The data stem from a study of T cell changes during pregnancy in multiple sclerosis. This receptor was taken from a female donor with multiple sclerosis, enrolled in a pregnancy study. This chain uses TRBV5-1 with TRBJ2-3; no clear D gene. Sequences were obtained from PBMCs (not recorded whether the cells were cultured). The DNA for the CDR3 is TGCGCCAGCAGCTTAAGGCCGGGCACAGATACGCAGTATTTT. This translates into CASSLRPGTDTQYF.